What follows are 16 T cell receptor beta chains derived from one specimen sequenced in a study of OX40 agonist ivuxolimab in advanced cancers. TCRdb's table, derived via immunoSEQ multiplex PCR, lists solely in-frame clones and lacks some. The sample yields 82,000 or so clones, 92% seen once. This sample comprised CD4+ or CD8+ T cells sorted from blood, obtained in a trial of the OX40 agonist ivuxolimab. The receptors stem from an adult with an advanced solid tumor such as melanoma, head and neck, liver or kidney cancer.

CDR3 sequence reads: CASSTGGGKNIQYF. In nucleotides, the CDR3 is TGTGCCAGTAGTACAGGGGGTGGCAAAAACATTCAGTACTTC. The rearrangement uses TRBV19 and TRBJ2-4, with 7 bases that match TRBD1. Germline V gene sequence: CDR1 LNHDA, CDR2 SQIVND (reference sequence). V lost 4 bases and J lost 3; bases outside the gene matches: 3. The CDR3 is 14 residues long.

The gene calls are TRBV2 and TRBJ1-5; D unresolved. The germline V and J ends were trimmed by 3 bases and 4 bases, with 7 bases remaining between them. In germline, CDR1 is SNHLY, CDR2 FYNNEI. The CDR3 runs to 13 residues. CDR3 loop: CASSDPPNQPQHF. DNA for the CDR3: TGTGCCAGCAGTGACCCCCCTAATCAGCCCCAGCATTTT.

This clone has a single count. The chain recombines TRBV2 with TRBJ2-7; the D is unclear. V was trimmed by 3 bases and J by 0 bases, leaving 12 bases between them. The germline V gene has CDR1 SNHLY and CDR2 FYNNEI. CDR3 size: 15 residues. CDR3 nucleotide sequence: TGTGCCAGCAGTGATCAGGTCTTAAGCTCCTACGAGCAGTACTTC. Translation gives CASSDQVLSSYEQYF.

J is TRBJ1-1 and V is TRBV28; D is perhaps TRBD1 (5 bases). The CDR3 length is 16 residues. Trimming cost V 3 bases and J 0 bases, with 14 bases left between them. Looked up from germline, CDR1 is MDHEN and CDR2 is SYDVKM. The DNA for the CDR3 is TGTGCCAGCAGTTTGTGGTCAGGACAAATGAACACTGAAGCTTTCTTT. This sequence encodes CASSLWSGQMNTEAFF.

V is TRBV30 and J is TRBJ2-3; 14 bases line up with TRBD2. The junction had 12 bases not matched to a gene; V was cut back by 1 base and J by 6 bases. The CDR3 consists of 18 residues. Per germline, CDR1 GTSNPN and CDR2 SVGIG (reference sequence). CDR3 sequence: CAWSETSGRAPGLDTQYF. Written as DNA, the CDR3 is TGTGCCTGGAGTGAGACTAGCGGGAGGGCCCCCGGTCTGGATACGCAGTATTTT.

The V and J genes are TRBV7-2 and TRBJ2-5, with TRBD2 identical over 11 bases. The CDR3 is 15 residues long. With 4 bases clipped from V and 4 bases from J, the junction kept 5 bases outside the gene matches. Looked up from germline, CDR1 is SGHTA and CDR2 is FQGNSA. The CDR3 DNA sequence: TGTGCCAGCAGCTCTTTTACTAGCGGGAGAGAGACCCAGTACTTC. Residues: CASSSFTSGRETQYF.

The chain couples TRBV10-3 to TRBJ2-5; possible D gene TRBD1, 7 bases. The V and J ends lost 10 bases and 5 bases respectively, with 17 bases between them. The CDR3 totals 13 residues. Germline CDR1 reads ENHRY; CDR2 reads SYGVKD. CDR3 in amino acids: CATPTGEEETQYF. DNA of the CDR3: TGTGCCACTCCCACAGGGGAGGAGGAGACCCAGTACTTC.

The chain joins TRBV19 to TRBJ1-1; a weak D match, TRBD1 (5 bases). Trimming stripped 10 bases from V and 6 bases from J, with 18 bases between. This CDR3 has 13 amino acids. The germline CDR1 and CDR2 sequences are LNHDA and SQIVND (reference sequence). This chain's CDR3 is CATRIGGFSEAFF. The CDR3, as DNA: TGTGCCACACGAATTGGGGGTTTTTCTGAAGCTTTCTTT.

The V and J genes are TRBV7-4 and TRBJ1-6; 7 nucleotides agree with TRBD1. V gave up 5 bases and J gave up 9 bases; unmatched junction bases: 7. Germline V CDR1 and CDR2: SGHVT, SQSDAQ. This CDR3 is 14 amino acids long. The CDR3 DNA is TGTGCCAGCAGCCTACGACAGGGAACTTCACCCCTCCACTTT. Its translation is CASSLRQGTSPLHF.

The J gene is TRBJ2-3, the V gene TRBV29-1; D ambiguous. This CDR3 spans 14 amino acids. CDR1 SQVTM and CDR2 ANQGSEA come from the germline V gene. Trimming removed 2 bases from V and 2 bases from J, with 11 bases in between. The CDR3 region has the DNA TGCAGCGTTGAACTTCCCCCTCCCACAGATACGCAGTATTTT. It encodes CSVELPPPTDTQYF.

Only a few counts were recorded for this clone. The rearrangement joins TRBV28 to TRBJ2-7; D is uncertain. The CDR3 is made up of 13 amino acids. CDR1 is MDHEN and CDR2 is SYDVKM in the germline V gene. V was pared by 8 bases and J by 5 bases, with 16 bases between. The CDR3 loop reads CASAALGSHEQYF. CDR3 nucleotides: TGTGCCAGCGCTGCTCTAGGGTCCCACGAGCAGTACTTC.

This clone was detected only once. The V and J genes are TRBV6-5 and TRBJ2-5; the match to TRBD1 covers 8 bases. The V and J ends lost 2 bases and 7 bases, in that order; junction bases with no gene match: 6. CDR3 length equals 14 residues. The germline CDR1 and CDR2 sequences are MNHEY and SVGAGI. Here the CDR3 DNA reads TGTGCCAGCAGTTACCCAGGACAGGGAGGGACCCAGTACTTC. Amino acids: CASSYPGQGGTQYF.

This clone was seen just once. V is TRBV11-2 and J is TRBJ2-1; 9 bases agree with TRBD1. Germline V gene data show CDR1 as SGHAT and CDR2 as FQNNGV. The CDR3 totals 16 residues. The V segment lost 5 bases and the J segment 8 bases; nucleotides outside the gene matches: 13. CDR3 residues: CASSLGRGQGVHEQFF. The DNA of the CDR3 is TGTGCCAGCAGCCTCGGCCGGGGACAGGGAGTCCATGAGCAGTTCTTC.

The chain recombines TRBV6-6 with TRBJ2-2; 11 nucleotides agree with TRBD2. This CDR3 is 16 amino acids long. The germline V gene has CDR1 MNHNY and CDR2 SVGAGI (reference sequence). V lost 4 bases, J lost 7 bases, and 8 bases stayed unmatched. CDR3 in amino acids: CASSLVAGGPVGELFF. CDR3 nucleotides: TGTGCCAGCAGTTTAGTAGCGGGAGGGCCCGTCGGGGAGCTGTTTTTT.

The genes are TRBV28 and TRBJ1-5; possibly TRBD1 for D (6 bases). The germline gives CDR1 MDHEN, CDR2 SYDVKM. V lost 5 bases to trimming and J lost 2 bases, with 22 bases between them. The CDR3 extends over 18 amino acids. CDR3 in amino acids: CASSVSWGGTRGNQPQHF. Here the CDR3 DNA reads TGTGCCAGCAGTGTCTCCTGGGGGGGGACACGCGGCAATCAGCCCCAGCATTTT.

The chain recombines TRBV6-6 with TRBJ2-1, with D possibly matching TRBD2 (6 bases). This CDR3 is 11 amino acids long. V was trimmed by 8 bases and J by 7 bases, leaving 9 bases between them. Germline V gene sequence: CDR1 MNHNY, CDR2 SVGAGI (reference sequence). The CDR3, as DNA: TGTGCCAGCTCGGGAGCTAATGAGCAGTTCTTC. Its protein product is CASSGANEQFF.